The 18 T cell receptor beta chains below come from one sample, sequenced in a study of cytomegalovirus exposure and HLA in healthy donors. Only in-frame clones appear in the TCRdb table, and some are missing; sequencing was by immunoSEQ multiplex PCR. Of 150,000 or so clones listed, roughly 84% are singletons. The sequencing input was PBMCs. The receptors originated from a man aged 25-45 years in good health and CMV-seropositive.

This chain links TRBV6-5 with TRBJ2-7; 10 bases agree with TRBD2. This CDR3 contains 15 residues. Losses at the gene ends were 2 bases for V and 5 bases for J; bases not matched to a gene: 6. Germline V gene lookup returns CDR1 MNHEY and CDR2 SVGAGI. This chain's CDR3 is CASSYATSGHNEQYF. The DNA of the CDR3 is TGTGCCAGCAGTTACGCGACTAGCGGGCACAACGAGCAGTACTTC.

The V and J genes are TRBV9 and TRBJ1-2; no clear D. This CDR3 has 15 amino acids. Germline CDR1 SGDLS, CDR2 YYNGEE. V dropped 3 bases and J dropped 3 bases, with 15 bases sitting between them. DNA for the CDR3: TGTGCCAGCAGCGCGAGAGGAGGGTTGGACTATGGCTACACCTTC. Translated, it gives CASSARGGLDYGYTF.

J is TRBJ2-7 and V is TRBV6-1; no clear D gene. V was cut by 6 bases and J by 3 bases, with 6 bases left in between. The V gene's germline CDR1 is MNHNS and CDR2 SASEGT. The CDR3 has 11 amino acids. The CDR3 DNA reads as TGTGCCAGCAGCCAAAACTACGAGCAGTACTTC. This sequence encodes CASSQNYEQYF.

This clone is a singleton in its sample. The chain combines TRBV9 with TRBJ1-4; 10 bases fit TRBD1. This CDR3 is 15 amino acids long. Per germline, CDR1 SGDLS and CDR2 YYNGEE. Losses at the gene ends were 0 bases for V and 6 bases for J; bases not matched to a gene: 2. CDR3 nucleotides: TGTGCCAGCAGCGTAGAGGACAGGGGGTATGAAAAACTGTTTTTT. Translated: CASSVEDRGYEKLFF.

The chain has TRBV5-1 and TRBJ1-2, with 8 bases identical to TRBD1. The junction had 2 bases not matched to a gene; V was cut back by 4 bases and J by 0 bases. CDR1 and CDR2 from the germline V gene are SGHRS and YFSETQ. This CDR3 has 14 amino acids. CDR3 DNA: TGCGCCAGCAGCGCGGACAGGGCTAACTATGGCTACACCTTC. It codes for CASSADRANYGYTF. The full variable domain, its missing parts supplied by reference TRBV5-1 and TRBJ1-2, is KAGVTQTPRYLIKTRGQQVTLSCSPISGHRSVSWYQQTPGQGLQFLFEYFSETQRNKGNFPGRFSGRQFSNSRSEMNVSTLELGDSALYLCASSADRANYGYTFGSGTRLTVV.

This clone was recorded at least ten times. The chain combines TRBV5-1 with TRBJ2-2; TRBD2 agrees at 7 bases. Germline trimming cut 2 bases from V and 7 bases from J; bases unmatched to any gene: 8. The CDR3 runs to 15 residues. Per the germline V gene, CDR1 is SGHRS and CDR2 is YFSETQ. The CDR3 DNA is TGCGCCAGCAGCTTCGGCGCGGGAGTCGGCGGGGAGCTGTTTTTT. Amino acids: CASSFGAGVGGELFF.

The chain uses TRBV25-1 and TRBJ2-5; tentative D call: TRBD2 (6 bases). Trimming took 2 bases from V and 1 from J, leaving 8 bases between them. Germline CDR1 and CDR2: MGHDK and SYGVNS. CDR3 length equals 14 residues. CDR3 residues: CASSELALQETQYF. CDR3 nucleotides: TGTGCCAGCAGTGAACTAGCGCTCCAAGAGACCCAGTACTTC. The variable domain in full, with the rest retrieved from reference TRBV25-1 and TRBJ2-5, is EADIYQTPRYLVIGTGKKITLECSQTMGHDKMYWYQQDPGMELHLIHYSYGVNSTEKGDLSSESTVSRIRTEHFPLTLESARPSHTSQYLCASSELALQETQYFGPGTRLLVL.

The CDR3 here is CASGPRGTQYF. The CDR3 DNA reads TGTGCCAGCGGCCCTCGAGGGACCCAGTACTTC. The rearrangement joins TRBV28 to TRBJ2-5; D not resolved. The CDR3 length is 11 residues. The ends were cut back, 8 bases at V and 7 bases at J, with 11 bases in the middle. Germline V gene data show CDR1 as MDHEN and CDR2 as SYDVKM.

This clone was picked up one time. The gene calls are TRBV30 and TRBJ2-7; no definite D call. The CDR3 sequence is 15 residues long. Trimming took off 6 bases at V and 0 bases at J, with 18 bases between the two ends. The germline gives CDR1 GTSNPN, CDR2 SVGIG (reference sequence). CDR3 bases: TGTGCCTGCAAGACTCTCCCATTAAGCTCCTACGAGCAGTACTTC. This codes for CACKTLPLSSYEQYF. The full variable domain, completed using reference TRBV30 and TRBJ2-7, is SQTIHQWPATLVQPVGSPLSLECTVEGTSNPNLYWYRQAAGRGLQLLFYSVGIGQISSEVPQNLSASRPQDRQFILSSKKLLLSDSGFYLCACKTLPLSSYEQYFGPGTRLTVT.

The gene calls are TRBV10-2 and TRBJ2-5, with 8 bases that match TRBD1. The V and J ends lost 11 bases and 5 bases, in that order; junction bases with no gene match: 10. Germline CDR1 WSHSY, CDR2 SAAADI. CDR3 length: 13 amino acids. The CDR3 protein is CAGGQGQSETQYF. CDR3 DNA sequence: TGCGCCGGCGGACAGGGTCAATCGGAGACCCAGTACTTC.

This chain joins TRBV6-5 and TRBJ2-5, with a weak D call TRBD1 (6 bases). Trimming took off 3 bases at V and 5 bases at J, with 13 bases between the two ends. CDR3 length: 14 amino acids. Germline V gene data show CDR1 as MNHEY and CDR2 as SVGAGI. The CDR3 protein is CASSYMGAGETQYF. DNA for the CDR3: TGTGCCAGCAGTTATATGGGGGCAGGGGAGACCCAGTACTTC.

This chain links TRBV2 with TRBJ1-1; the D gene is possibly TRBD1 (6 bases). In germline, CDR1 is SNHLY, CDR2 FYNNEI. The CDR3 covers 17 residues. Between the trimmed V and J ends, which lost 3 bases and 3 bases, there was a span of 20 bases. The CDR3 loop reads CASSDGTSDAWDTEAFF. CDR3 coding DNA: TGTGCCAGCAGTGACGGGACATCTGATGCCTGGGACACTGAAGCTTTCTTT.

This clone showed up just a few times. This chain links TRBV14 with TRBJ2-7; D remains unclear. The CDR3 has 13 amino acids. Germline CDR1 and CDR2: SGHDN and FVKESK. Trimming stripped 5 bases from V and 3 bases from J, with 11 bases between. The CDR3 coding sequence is TGTGCCAGCAGCGGAGACTGGCGCTACGAGCAGTACTTC. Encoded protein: CASSGDWRYEQYF.

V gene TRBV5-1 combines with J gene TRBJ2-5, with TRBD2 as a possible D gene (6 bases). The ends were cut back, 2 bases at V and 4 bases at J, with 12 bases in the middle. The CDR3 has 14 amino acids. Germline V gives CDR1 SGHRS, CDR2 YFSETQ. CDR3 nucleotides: TGCGCCAGCAGCTTCGGGCAGGGAGGAGAGACCCAGTACTTC. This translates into CASSFGQGGETQYF. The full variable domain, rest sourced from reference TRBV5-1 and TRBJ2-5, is KAGVTQTPRYLIKTRGQQVTLSCSPISGHRSVSWYQQTPGQGLQFLFEYFSETQRNKGNFPGRFSGRQFSNSRSEMNVSTLELGDSALYLCASSFGQGGETQYFGPGTRLLVL.

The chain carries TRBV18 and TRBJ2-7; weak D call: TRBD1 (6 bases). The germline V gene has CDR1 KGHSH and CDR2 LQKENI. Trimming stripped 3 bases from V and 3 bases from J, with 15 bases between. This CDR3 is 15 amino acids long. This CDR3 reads CASSPRQVRNYEQYF. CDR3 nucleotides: TGTGCCAGCTCACCTAGACAGGTTCGAAACTACGAGCAGTACTTC.

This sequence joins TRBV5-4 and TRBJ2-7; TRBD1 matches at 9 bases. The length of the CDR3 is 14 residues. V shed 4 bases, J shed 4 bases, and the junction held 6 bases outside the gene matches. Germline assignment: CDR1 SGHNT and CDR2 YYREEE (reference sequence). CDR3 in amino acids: CASSNRDRVYEQYF. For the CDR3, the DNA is TGTGCCAGCAGCAACCGGGACAGGGTTTACGAGCAGTACTTC.

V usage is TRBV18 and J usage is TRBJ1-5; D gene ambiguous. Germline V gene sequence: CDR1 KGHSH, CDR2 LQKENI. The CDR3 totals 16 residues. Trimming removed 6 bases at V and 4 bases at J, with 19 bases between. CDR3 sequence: CASSPNAPDKNQPQHF. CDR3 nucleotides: TGTGCCAGCTCCCCAAATGCACCCGACAAAAATCAGCCCCAGCATTTT.

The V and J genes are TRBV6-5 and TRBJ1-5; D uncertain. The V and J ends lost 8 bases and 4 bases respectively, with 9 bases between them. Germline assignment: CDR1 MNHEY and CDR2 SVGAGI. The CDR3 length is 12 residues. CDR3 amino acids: CASGARNQPQHF. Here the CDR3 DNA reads TGTGCCAGCGGCGCCAGGAATCAGCCCCAGCATTTT.